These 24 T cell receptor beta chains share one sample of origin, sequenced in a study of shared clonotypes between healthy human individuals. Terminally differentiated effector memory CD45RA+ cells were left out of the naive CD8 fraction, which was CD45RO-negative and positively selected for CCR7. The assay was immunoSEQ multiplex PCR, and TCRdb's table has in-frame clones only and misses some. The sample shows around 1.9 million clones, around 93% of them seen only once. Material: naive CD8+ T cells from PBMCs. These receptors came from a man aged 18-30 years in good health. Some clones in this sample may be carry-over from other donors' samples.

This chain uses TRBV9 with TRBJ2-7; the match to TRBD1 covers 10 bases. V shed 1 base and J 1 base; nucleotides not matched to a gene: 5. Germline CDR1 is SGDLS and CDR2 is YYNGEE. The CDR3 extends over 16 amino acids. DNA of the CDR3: TGTGCCAGCAGCGTATCCGACAGGGGGCTATCCTACGAGCAGTACTTC. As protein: CASSVSDRGLSYEQYF.

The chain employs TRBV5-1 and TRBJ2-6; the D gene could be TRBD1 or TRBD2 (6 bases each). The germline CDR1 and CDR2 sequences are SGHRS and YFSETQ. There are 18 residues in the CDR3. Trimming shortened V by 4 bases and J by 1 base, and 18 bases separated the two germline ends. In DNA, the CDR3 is TGCGCCAGCAGCACGGGGGACATCGGCCCTTCTGGGGCCAACGTCCTGACTTTC. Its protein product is CASSTGDIGPSGANVLTF.

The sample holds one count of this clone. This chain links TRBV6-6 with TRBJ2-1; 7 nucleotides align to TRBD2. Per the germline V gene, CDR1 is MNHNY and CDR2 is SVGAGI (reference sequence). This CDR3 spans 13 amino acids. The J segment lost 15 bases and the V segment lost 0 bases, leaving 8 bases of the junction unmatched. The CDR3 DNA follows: TGTGCCAGCAGTTACTCGATAAGCGGGGAAGGGTTCTTC. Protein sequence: CASSYSISGEGFF.

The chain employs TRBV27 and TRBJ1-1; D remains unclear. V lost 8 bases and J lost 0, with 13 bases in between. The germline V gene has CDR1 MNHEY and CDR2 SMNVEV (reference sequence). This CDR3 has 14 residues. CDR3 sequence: CASREEGMNTEAFF. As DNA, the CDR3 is TGTGCCAGCCGCGAGGAAGGGATGAACACTGAAGCTTTCTTT.

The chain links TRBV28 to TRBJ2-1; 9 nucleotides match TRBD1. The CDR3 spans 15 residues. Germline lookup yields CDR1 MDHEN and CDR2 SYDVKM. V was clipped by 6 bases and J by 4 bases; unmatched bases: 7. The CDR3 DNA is TGTGCCAGCAGACCTCCGGGGACAGGGTACAATGAGCAGTTCTTC. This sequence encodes CASRPPGTGYNEQFF.

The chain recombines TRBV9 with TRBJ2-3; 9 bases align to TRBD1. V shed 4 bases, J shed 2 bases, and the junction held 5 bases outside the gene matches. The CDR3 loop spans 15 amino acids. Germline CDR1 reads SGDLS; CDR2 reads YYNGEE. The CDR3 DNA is TGTGCCAGCAGCCCCACAGGGGGCGTCACAGATACGCAGTATTTT. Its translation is CASSPTGGVTDTQYF.

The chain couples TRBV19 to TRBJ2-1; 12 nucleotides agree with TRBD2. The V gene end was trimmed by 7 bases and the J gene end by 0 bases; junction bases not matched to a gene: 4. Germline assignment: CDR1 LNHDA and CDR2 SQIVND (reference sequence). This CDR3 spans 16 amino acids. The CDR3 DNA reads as TGTGCCAGTACCCTAGCGGGAGGGCCCTCCTACAATGAGCAGTTCTTC. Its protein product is CASTLAGGPSYNEQFF. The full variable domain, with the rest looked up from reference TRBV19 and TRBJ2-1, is DGGITQSPKYLFRKEGQNVTLSCEQNLNHDAMYWYRQDPGQGLRLIYYSQIVNDFQKGDIAEGYSVSREKKESFPLTVTSAQKNPTAFYLCASTLAGGPSYNEQFFGPGTRLTVL.

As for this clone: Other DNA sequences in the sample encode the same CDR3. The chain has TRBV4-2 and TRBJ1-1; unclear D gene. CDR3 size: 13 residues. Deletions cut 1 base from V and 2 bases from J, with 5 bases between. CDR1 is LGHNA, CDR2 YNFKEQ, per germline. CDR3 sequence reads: CASSQGSNTEAFF. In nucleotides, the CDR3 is TGTGCCAGCAGCCAAGGGAGTAACACTGAAGCTTTCTTT.

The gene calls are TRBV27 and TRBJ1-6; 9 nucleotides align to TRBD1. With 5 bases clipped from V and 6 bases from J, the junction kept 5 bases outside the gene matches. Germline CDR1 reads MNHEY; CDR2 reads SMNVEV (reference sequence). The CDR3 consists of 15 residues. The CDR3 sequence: CASSIRTGANSPLHF. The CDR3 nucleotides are TGTGCCAGCAGTATCCGGACAGGGGCTAATTCACCCCTCCACTTT.

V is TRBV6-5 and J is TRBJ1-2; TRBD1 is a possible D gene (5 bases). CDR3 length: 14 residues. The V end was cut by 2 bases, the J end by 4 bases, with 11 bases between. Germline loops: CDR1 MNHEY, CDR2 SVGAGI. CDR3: CASSYGRDLYGYTF. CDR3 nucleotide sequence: TGTGCCAGCAGTTACGGGAGGGACCTCTATGGCTACACCTTC.

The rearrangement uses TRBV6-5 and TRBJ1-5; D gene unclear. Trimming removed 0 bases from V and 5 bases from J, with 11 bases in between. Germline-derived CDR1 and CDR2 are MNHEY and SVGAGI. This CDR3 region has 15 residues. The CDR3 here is CASSYSWAGDQPQHF. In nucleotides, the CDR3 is TGTGCCAGCAGTTACTCTTGGGCGGGTGATCAGCCCCAGCATTTT.

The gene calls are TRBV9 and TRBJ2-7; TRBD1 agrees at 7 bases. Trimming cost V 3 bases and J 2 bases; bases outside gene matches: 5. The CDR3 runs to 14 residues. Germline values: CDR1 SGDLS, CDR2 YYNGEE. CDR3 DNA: TGTGCCAGCAGCGGGGGACAGAGAACCTACGAGCAGTACTTC. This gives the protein CASSGGQRTYEQYF. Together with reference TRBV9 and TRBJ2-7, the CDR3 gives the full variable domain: DSGVTQTPKHLITATGQRVTLRCSPRSGDLSVYWYQQSLDQGLQFLIQYYNGEERAKGNILERFSAQQFPDLHSELNLSSLELGDSALYFCASSGGQRTYEQYFGPGTRLTVT.

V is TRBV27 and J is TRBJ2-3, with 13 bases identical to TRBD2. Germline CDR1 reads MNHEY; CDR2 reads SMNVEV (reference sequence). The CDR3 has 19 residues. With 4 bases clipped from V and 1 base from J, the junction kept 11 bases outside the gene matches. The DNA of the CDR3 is TGTGCCAGCAGTTCCATACTAGCGGGAGGGCCGTCGGGCACAGATACGCAGTATTTT. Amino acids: CASSSILAGGPSGTDTQYF.

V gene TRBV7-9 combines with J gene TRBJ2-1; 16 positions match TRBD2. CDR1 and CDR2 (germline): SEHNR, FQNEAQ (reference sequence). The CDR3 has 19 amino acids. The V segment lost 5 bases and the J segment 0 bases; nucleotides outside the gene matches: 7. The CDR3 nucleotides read TGTGCCAGCAGCCCAATGGGACTAGCGGGAGGGCCCTCCTACAATGAGCAGTTCTTC. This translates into CASSPMGLAGGPSYNEQFF.

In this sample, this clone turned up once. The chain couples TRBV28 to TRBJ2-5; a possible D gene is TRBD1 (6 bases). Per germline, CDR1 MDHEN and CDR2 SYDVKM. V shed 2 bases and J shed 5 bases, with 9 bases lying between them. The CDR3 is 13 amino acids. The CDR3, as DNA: TGTGCCAGCAGTTTACCCAGGGGCGAGACCCAGTACTTC. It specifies CASSLPRGETQYF.

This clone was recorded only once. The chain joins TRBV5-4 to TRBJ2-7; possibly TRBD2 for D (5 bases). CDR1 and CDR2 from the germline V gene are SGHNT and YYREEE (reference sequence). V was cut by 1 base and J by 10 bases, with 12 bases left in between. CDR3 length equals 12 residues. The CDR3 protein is CASSLFAGKQYF. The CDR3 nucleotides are TGTGCCAGCAGCTTGTTTGCGGGTAAACAGTACTTC.

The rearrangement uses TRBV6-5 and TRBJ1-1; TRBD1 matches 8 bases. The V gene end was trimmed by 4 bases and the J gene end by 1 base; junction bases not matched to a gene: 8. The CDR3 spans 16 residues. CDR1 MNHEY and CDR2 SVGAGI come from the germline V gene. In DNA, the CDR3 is TGTGCCAGCAGTTCCTTATGGGACAGGCCGAACACTGAAGCTTTCTTT. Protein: CASSSLWDRPNTEAFF.

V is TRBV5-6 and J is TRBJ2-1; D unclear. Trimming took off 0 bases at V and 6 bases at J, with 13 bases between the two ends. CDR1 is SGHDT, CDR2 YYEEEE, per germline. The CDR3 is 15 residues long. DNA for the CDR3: TGTGCCAGCAGCTTGGTGGGGTGGCCAGTCAATGAGCAGTTCTTC. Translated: CASSLVGWPVNEQFF.

CDR3 loop: CASSLGQGRVYEQYF. The CDR3 bases are TGCGCCAGCAGCTTGGGGCAGGGGCGCGTGTACGAGCAGTACTTC. V gene TRBV5-1 combines with J gene TRBJ2-7; weak D call: TRBD1 (6 bases). CDR3 length: 15 residues. Trimming pared 0 bases from V and 4 bases from J, leaving 14 bases between. Germline CDR1 SGHRS, CDR2 YFSETQ. Supplemented by reference TRBV5-1 and TRBJ2-7, the full variable domain reads KAGVTQTPRYLIKTRGQQVTLSCSPISGHRSVSWYQQTPGQGLQFLFEYFSETQRNKGNFPGRFSGRQFSNSRSEMNVSTLELGDSALYLCASSLGQGRVYEQYFGPGTRLTVT.

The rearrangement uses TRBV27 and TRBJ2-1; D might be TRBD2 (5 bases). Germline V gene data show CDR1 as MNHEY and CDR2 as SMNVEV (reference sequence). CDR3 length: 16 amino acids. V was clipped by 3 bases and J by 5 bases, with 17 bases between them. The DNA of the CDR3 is TGTGCCAGCAGTTTGTCTCTAGGACTCCTAGACAATGAGCAGTTCTTC. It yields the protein CASSLSLGLLDNEQFF.

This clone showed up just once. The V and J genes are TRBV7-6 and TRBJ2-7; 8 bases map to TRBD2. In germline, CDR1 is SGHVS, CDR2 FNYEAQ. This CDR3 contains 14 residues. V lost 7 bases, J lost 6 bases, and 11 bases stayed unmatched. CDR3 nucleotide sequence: TGTGCCAGCACCCCAAGGGTCAGCGGGAGCGAGCAGTACTTC. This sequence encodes CASTPRVSGSEQYF.

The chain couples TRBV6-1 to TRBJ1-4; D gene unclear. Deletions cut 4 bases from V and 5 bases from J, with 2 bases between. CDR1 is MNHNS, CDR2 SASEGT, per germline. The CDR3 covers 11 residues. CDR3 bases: TGTGCCAGCAGTGTAAATGAAAAACTGTTTTTT. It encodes CASSVNEKLFF.

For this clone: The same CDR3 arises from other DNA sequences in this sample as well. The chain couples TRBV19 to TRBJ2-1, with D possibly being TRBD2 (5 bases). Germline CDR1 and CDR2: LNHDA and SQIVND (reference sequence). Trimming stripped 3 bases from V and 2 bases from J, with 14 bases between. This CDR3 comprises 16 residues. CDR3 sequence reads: CASSIRGPRAYNEQFF. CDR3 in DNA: TGTGCCAGTAGTATCCGCGGGCCAAGGGCCTACAATGAGCAGTTCTTC.

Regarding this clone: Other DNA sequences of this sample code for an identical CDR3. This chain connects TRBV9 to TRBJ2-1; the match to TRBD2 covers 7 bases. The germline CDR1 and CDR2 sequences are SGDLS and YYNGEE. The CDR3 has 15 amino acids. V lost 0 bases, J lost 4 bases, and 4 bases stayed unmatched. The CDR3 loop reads CASSVGLAEYNEQFF. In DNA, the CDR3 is TGTGCCAGCAGCGTAGGTCTAGCGGAGTACAATGAGCAGTTCTTC.